Below are 24 T cell receptor beta chains sequenced from a single sample in a study of T cell changes during pregnancy in multiple sclerosis. Clones were read by immunoSEQ multiplex PCR, and TCRdb kept only the in-frame ones, dropping some. This sample carries approximately 40,000 clones, 89% of them seen once, and the ten largest clones take around 0.51%. Sample: CD4+ T cells from peripheral blood mononuclear cells, taken in the first trimester of pregnancy. Receptors were obtained from a female donor with multiple sclerosis, enrolled in a pregnancy study.

Comment on this clone: Mismatch with germline at one junction end may stem from a read error. V is TRBV18 and J is TRBJ1-2; D is possibly TRBD1 (6 bases). Germline loops: CDR1 KGHSH, CDR2 LQKENI. This CDR3 spans 12 amino acids. Here the CDR3 reads CASSTTTGMGLF. In DNA, the CDR3 is TGTGCCAGCTCAACCACAACAGGGATGGGTCTATTC.

The chain carries TRBV19 and TRBJ2-5; 9 positions agree with TRBD1. This CDR3 has 16 amino acids. The germline V gene encodes CDR1 LNHDA and CDR2 SQIVND (reference sequence). After removal of 5 bases from V and 5 bases from J, the junction contained 12 bases not matched to a gene. CDR3 in amino acids: CASSLPGQGFGETQYF. CDR3 in DNA: TGTGCCAGTAGTTTACCGGGACAGGGTTTCGGGGAGACCCAGTACTTC.

This clone was counted a single time. The rearrangement uses TRBV11-2 and TRBJ1-3, with D hard to call. Germline loops: CDR1 SGHAT, CDR2 FQNNGV. V lost 5 bases and J lost 0, with 11 bases in between. The CDR3 is 15 residues long. CDR3 nucleotide sequence: TGTGCCAGCAGCCCCCTTTTCAGCTCTGGAAACACCATATATTTT. This encodes CASSPLFSSGNTIYF.

The rearrangement uses TRBV27 and TRBJ2-3, with 8 bases identical to TRBD1. J was trimmed by 4 bases and V by 4 bases; bases with no gene match: 7. Per germline, CDR1 MNHEY and CDR2 SMNVEV (reference sequence). This CDR3 is built from 15 residues. Here the CDR3 reads CASSSRGLGADTQYF. In DNA form, the CDR3 reads TGTGCCAGCAGTTCCAGGGGGCTTGGGGCAGATACGCAGTATTTT.

The chain has TRBV29-1 and TRBJ1-1; no clear D. CDR3 length equals 16 residues. Germline CDR1 SQVTM, CDR2 ANQGSEA. The V end was cut by 0 bases, the J end by 6 bases, with 20 bases between. The CDR3 protein is CSVEDKTRRVVAEAFF. CDR3 bases: TGCAGCGTTGAAGATAAAACGAGGAGGGTAGTCGCTGAAGCTTTCTTT.

The rearrangement uses TRBV29-1 and TRBJ2-1; 9 bases line up with TRBD2. Germline V gene lookup returns CDR1 SQVTM and CDR2 ANQGSEA. CDR3 size: 16 residues. Trimming at V came to 7 bases and at J to 4 bases, leaving 14 bases not matched to a gene. This CDR3 reads CSANDGGGAGYNEQFF. The CDR3 nucleotides are TGCAGCGCTAATGACGGCGGGGGGGCCGGGTACAATGAGCAGTTCTTC.

V is TRBV7-8 and J is TRBJ1-1; D ambiguous. Trimming took 1 base from V and 3 from J, leaving 15 bases between them. The length of the CDR3 is 16 residues. The V gene's germline CDR1 is SGHVS and CDR2 FQNEAQ. CDR3 amino acids: CASSLVPGNGYTEAFF. As DNA, the CDR3 is TGTGCCAGCAGCTTAGTTCCGGGGAATGGGTACACTGAAGCTTTCTTT.

The chain links TRBV19 to TRBJ1-2; 8 bases agree with TRBD1. The J segment lost 7 bases and the V segment lost 5 bases, leaving 9 bases of the junction unmatched. The germline CDR1 and CDR2 sequences are LNHDA and SQIVND (reference sequence). The CDR3 totals 14 residues. The CDR3 DNA sequence: TGTGCCAGTAGTTTCTCGGACAGGGATGGTGGCTACACCTTC. It codes for CASSFSDRDGGYTF.

This chain joins TRBV6-5 and TRBJ1-2; D is undetermined. V shed 6 bases and J shed 2 bases, with 16 bases lying between them. Germline V lookup: CDR1 MNHEY, CDR2 SVGAGI. There are 15 residues in the CDR3. CDR3 residues: CASRRNRESNYGYTF. CDR3 bases: TGTGCCAGCAGACGGAACCGGGAGTCGAACTATGGCTACACCTTC.

J is TRBJ1-1 and V is TRBV5-1, with D possibly TRBD1 on 5 matching bases. With 7 bases removed from V and 2 bases from J, the gap between germline ends came to 18 bases. Germline loops: CDR1 SGHRS, CDR2 YFSETQ. The CDR3 is 15 amino acids. The CDR3 loop is CASLRGGDYNTEAFF. The DNA for the CDR3 is TGCGCCAGCCTACGGGGGGGTGATTATAACACTGAAGCTTTCTTT.

Remarks on this clone: This sample also contains other DNA sequences that code for the same CDR3. Here the CDR3 reads CASSRAASSGGYEQYF. The CDR3 DNA reads TGTGCCAGCTCACGGGCCGCCTCCAGCGGGGGATATGAGCAGTACTTC. This sequence joins TRBV18 and TRBJ2-7, with TRBD2 identical over 8 bases. Trimming at V came to 4 bases and at J to 7 bases, leaving 15 bases not matched to a gene. The germline CDR1 and CDR2 sequences are KGHSH and LQKENI. The CDR3 totals 16 residues.

The count of this clone is one. The rearrangement joins TRBV6-5 to TRBJ2-2; D possibly corresponds to TRBD1 (7 bases). V was clipped by 6 bases and J by 6 bases, with 17 bases between them. The CDR3 is 15 residues long. The germline gives CDR1 MNHEY, CDR2 SVGAGI. The CDR3 DNA is TGTGCCAGCAGCCTGCAGGGGGGACCCGCCGGGGAGCTGTTTTTT. It yields the protein CASSLQGGPAGELFF.

The gene calls are TRBV18 and TRBJ1-2, with D possibly TRBD1 on 6 matching bases. V was cut by 4 bases and J by 2 bases, with 17 bases left in between. The CDR3 has 16 amino acids. Germline V gene data show CDR1 as KGHSH and CDR2 as LQKENI. CDR3 protein: CASSLSGTTSNYGYTF. The DNA for the CDR3 is TGTGCCAGCTCACTTTCCGGGACAACATCGAACTATGGCTACACCTTC.

The chain joins TRBV19 to TRBJ1-5; the D gene is possibly TRBD1 (6 bases). Trimming removed 3 bases at V and 8 bases at J, with 14 bases between. The CDR3 has 14 amino acids. The germline V gene encodes CDR1 LNHDA and CDR2 SQIVND (reference sequence). The CDR3 protein is CASSISTGSKPQHF. The CDR3 DNA is TGTGCCAGTAGTATCAGCACAGGGAGTAAGCCCCAGCATTTT.

There are a few counts of this clone. J is TRBJ1-5 and V is TRBV5-1, with D hard to call. Deletions cut 0 bases from V and 0 bases from J, with 7 bases between. The CDR3 covers 15 residues. Germline V CDR1 and CDR2: SGHRS, YFSETQ. The CDR3 DNA reads TGCGCCAGCAGCTTGGACGGAGATAGCAATCAGCCCCAGCATTTT. Its translation: CASSLDGDSNQPQHF.

For the CDR3, the DNA is TGTGCCAGCAGCTTCCAGGGGGCAAGTCGAGGCACTGAAGCTTTCTTT. It translates to CASSFQGASRGTEAFF. The gene calls are TRBV7-2 and TRBJ1-1; TRBD1 matches at 8 bases. The germline V gene has CDR1 SGHTA and CDR2 FQGNSA. The V gene end was trimmed by 3 bases and the J gene end by 4 bases; junction bases not matched to a gene: 10. The CDR3 contains 16 residues.

The chain combines TRBV4-2 with TRBJ2-7, with D perhaps TRBD2 (5 bases). This CDR3 region has 15 residues. Germline V CDR1 and CDR2: LGHNA, YNFKEQ. The V end lost 1 base, the J end lost 2 bases, and 12 bases lay between the germline ends. The CDR3 bases are TGTGCCAGCAGCCAAGGGGCAGCGGAAACCTACGAGCAGTACTTC. Translating it yields CASSQGAAETYEQYF.

The chain links TRBV4-2 to TRBJ1-2; no definite D call. There are 15 residues in the CDR3. The germline CDR1 and CDR2 sequences are LGHNA and YNFKEQ. Trimming left V 3 bases short and J 8 bases short, with 19 bases between. The CDR3 loop is CASSHENRPMRGYTF. The DNA of the CDR3 is TGTGCCAGCAGCCACGAGAATCGACCTATGAGGGGCTACACCTTC.

V is TRBV18 and J is TRBJ1-4; TRBD1 might be the D (6 bases). The CDR3 runs to 17 residues. V gave up 3 bases and J gave up 0 bases, with 14 bases separating them. Germline-derived CDR1 and CDR2 are KGHSH and LQKENI. The chain's CDR3 is CASSPTGAEATNEKLFF. The CDR3 bases are TGTGCCAGCTCACCGACAGGCGCCGAAGCAACTAATGAAAAACTGTTTTTT. Together with reference TRBV18 and TRBJ1-4, the CDR3 gives the full variable domain: NAGVMQNPRHLVRRRGQEARLRCSPMKGHSHVYWYRQLPEEGLKFMVYLQKENIIDESGMPKERFSAEFPKEGPSILRIQQVVRGDSAAYFCASSPTGAEATNEKLFFGSGTQLSVL.

V and J are TRBV5-1 and TRBJ2-5, with 7 bases lining up with TRBD2. V gave up 6 bases and J gave up 3 bases; unmatched junction bases: 11. The CDR3 is 15 amino acids. Germline lookup yields CDR1 SGHRS and CDR2 YFSETQ. The CDR3 DNA follows: TGCGCCAGCAACCTTGGACTTGCGGGAGAAGAGACCCAGTACTTC. Translating gives CASNLGLAGEETQYF. The full variable domain, with the rest looked up from reference TRBV5-1 and TRBJ2-5, is KAGVTQTPRYLIKTRGQQVTLSCSPISGHRSVSWYQQTPGQGLQFLFEYFSETQRNKGNFPGRFSGRQFSNSRSEMNVSTLELGDSALYLCASNLGLAGEETQYFGPGTRLLVL.

CDR3 coding DNA: TGTGCCAGCAGCCACAATCCTAGCGCCTTAACCTACAATGAGCAGTTCTTC. It is translated as CASSHNPSALTYNEQFF. The chain carries TRBV13 and TRBJ2-1, with TRBD2 as a possible D gene (6 bases). V lost 5 bases and J 2 bases, leaving 19 bases between the germline ends. The CDR3 is made up of 17 amino acids. Germline V gene lookup returns CDR1 PRHDT and CDR2 FYEKMQ (reference sequence). Full variable domain (rest looked up from reference TRBV13 and TRBJ2-1): AAGVIQSPRHLIKEKRETATLKCYPIPRHDTVYWYQQGPGQDPQFLISFYEKMQSDKGSIPDRFSAQQFSDYHSELNMSSLELGDSALYFCASSHNPSALTYNEQFFGPGTRLTVL.

As regards this clone: Other DNA sequences in the same sample also yield this CDR3. This sequence joins TRBV11-2 and TRBJ2-3; 14 positions agree with TRBD2. Germline-derived CDR1 and CDR2 are SGHAT and FQNNGV. The CDR3 has 19 residues. Trimming removed 5 bases from V and 1 base from J; junction bases left unmatched: 11. As DNA, the CDR3 is TGTGCCAGCAGCCGACCGGGACTAGCGGGAGTGGGTGGCACAGATACGCAGTATTTT. It encodes CASSRPGLAGVGGTDTQYF.

The chain uses TRBV7-2 and TRBJ2-2; the match to TRBD2 covers 7 bases. The length of the CDR3 is 16 residues. Germline V CDR1 and CDR2: SGHTA, FQGNSA. V gave up 0 bases and J gave up 1 base; unmatched junction bases: 2. The CDR3 coding sequence is TGTGCCAGCAGCTTAGCTTCGGGGGGGAACACCGGGGAGCTGTTTTTT. Translated: CASSLASGGNTGELFF.

This clone was seen more than once but under ten times. The chain employs TRBV25-1 and TRBJ2-7; 7 nucleotides match TRBD2. The junction had 16 bases not matched to a gene; V was cut back by 4 bases and J by 4 bases. This CDR3 contains 17 residues. Germline V gives CDR1 MGHDK, CDR2 SYGVNS. The CDR3 here is CASSGPGWEGMNYEQYF. The DNA of the CDR3 is TGTGCCAGCAGTGGACCCGGGTGGGAGGGGATGAATTACGAGCAGTACTTC.